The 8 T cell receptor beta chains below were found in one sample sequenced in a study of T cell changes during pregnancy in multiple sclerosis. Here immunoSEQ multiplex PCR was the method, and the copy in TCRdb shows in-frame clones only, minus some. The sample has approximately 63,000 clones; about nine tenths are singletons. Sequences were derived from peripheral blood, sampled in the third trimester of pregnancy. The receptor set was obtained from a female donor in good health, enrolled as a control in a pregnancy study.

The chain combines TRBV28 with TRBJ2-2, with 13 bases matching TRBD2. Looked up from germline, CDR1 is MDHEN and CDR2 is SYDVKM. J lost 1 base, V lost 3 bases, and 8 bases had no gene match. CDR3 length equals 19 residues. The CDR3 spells CASSFYGLAGAKNTGELFF. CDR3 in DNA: TGTGCCAGCAGTTTCTACGGACTAGCGGGAGCGAAGAACACCGGGGAGCTGTTTTTT.

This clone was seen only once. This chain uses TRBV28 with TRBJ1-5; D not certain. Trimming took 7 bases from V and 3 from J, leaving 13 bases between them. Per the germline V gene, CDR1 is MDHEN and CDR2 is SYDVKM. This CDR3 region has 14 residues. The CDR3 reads CASTPNRFNQPQHF. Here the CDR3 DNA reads TGTGCCAGCACTCCTAACCGGTTCAATCAGCCCCAGCATTTT.

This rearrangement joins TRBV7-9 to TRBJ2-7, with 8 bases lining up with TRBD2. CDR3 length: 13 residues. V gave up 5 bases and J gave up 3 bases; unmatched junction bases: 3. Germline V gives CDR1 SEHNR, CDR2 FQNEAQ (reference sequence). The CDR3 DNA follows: TGTGCCAGCAGCCCCAGCGGGAGCTACGAGCAGTACTTC. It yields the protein CASSPSGSYEQYF.

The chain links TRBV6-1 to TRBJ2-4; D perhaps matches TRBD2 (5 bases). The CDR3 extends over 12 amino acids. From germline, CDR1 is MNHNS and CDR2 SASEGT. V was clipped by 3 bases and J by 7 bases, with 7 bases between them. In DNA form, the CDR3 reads TGTGCCAGCAGTGACCCGGGGAACATTCAGTACTTC. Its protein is CASSDPGNIQYF.

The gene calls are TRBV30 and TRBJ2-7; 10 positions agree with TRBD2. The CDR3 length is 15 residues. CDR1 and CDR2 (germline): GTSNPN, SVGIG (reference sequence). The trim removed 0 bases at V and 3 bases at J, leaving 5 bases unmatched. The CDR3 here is CAWSVRASGGYEQYF. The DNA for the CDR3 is TGTGCCTGGAGTGTACGGGCTAGCGGGGGCTACGAGCAGTACTTC. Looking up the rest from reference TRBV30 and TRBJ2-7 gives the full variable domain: SQTIHQWPATLVQPVGSPLSLECTVEGTSNPNLYWYRQAAGRGLQLLFYSVGIGQISSEVPQNLSASRPQDRQFILSSKKLLLSDSGFYLCAWSVRASGGYEQYFGPGTRLTVT.

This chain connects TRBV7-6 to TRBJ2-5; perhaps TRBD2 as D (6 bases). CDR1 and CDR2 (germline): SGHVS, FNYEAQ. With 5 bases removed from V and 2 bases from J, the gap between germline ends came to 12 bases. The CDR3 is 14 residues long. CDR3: CASSGGWVQETQYF. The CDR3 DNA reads TGTGCCAGCAGCGGAGGGTGGGTTCAAGAGACCCAGTACTTC.

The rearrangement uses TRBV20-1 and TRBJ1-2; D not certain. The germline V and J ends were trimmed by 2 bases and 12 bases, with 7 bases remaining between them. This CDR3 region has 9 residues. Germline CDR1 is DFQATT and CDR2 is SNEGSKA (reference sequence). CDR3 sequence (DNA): TGCAGTGCTAGATTCTCGGACACCTTC. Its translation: CSARFSDTF.

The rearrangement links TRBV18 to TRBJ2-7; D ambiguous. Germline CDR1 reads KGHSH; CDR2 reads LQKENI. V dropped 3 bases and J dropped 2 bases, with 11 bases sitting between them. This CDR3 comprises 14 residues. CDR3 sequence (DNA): TGTGCCAGCTCACCGGGCCTTCGCGCCTACGAGCAGTACTTC. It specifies CASSPGLRAYEQYF.